These 18 T cell receptor beta chains originate from one sample sequenced in a study of human T cells and chemical hapten exposure. TCRdb called the RACE reads again in MiXCR, with one record for every CDR3 protein. The repertoire holds about 85,000 distinct CDR3 sequences, with roughly 11% as singletons. Time point specified: patch test 2, 6 weeks after DPC sensitization. Described treatment: therapeutic diphenylcyclopropenone sensitization with weekly scalp DPC. The material was whole blood, obtained in connection with sensitization to the hapten diphenylcyclopropenone (DPC). Receptors were obtained from a man in his late teens or twenties with alopecia areata. Some clones in this sample may be carry-over from other donors' samples.

This clonotype was detected only a few times. This chain connects TRBV4-3 to TRBJ2-7; D is possibly TRBD1 (6 bases). V was trimmed by 10 bases and J by 6 bases, leaving 19 bases between them. CDR3 size: 13 residues. Germline-derived CDR1 and CDR2 are LGHNA and YSLEER. The chain's CDR3 is CAIGGLVDGEQYV. Written as DNA, the CDR3 is TGCGCCATAGGGGGATTAGTAGATGGCGAGCAGTACGTC.

The rearrangement joins TRBV18 to TRBJ2-3; 7 positions agree with TRBD2. V lost 0 bases, J lost 0 bases, and 9 bases stayed unmatched. In germline, CDR1 is KGHSH, CDR2 LQKENI. The CDR3 has 18 residues. The CDR3 DNA sequence: TGTGCCAGCTCACCACCCGGACTAGTGAACCCTAGCACAGATACGCAGTATTTT. Its translation is CASSPPGLVNPSTDTQYF.

This clonotype has just a few counts. The rearrangement uses TRBV4-1 and TRBJ1-5; D is possibly TRBD1 (6 bases). CDR1 and CDR2 from the germline V gene are MGHRA and YSYEKL. There are 15 residues in the CDR3. V shed 5 bases and J shed 5 bases, with 16 bases lying between them. CDR3 residues: CASSKAPTGDQPQHF. In nucleotides, the CDR3 is TGCGCCAGCAGCAAAGCCCCGACAGGAGATCAGCCCCAGCATTTT.

This clonotype showed up many times. The gene calls are TRBV29-1 and TRBJ1-1, with D unclear. There are 12 residues in the CDR3. CDR1 is SQVTM, CDR2 ANQGSEA, per germline. The ends were cut back, 4 bases at V and 11 bases at J, with 17 bases in the middle. CDR3 DNA sequence: TGCAGCGTTGTTCAGGACCGGGGAGCCGCTTTCTTT. Amino acids: CSVVQDRGAAFF.

The sample holds many counts of this clonotype. This chain joins TRBV4-3 and TRBJ2-7; the D gene is possibly TRBD2 (7 bases). This CDR3 has 16 residues. V lost 4 bases and J 6 bases, leaving 22 bases between the germline ends. Germline V gene lookup returns CDR1 LGHNA and CDR2 YSLEER. CDR3 sequence: CASSRAYGGPAIEQYF. CDR3 sequence (DNA): TGCGCCAGCAGCCGGGCGTACGGGGGGCCCGCGATCGAGCAGTACTTC.

The chain recombines TRBV20-1 with TRBJ1-3, with 7 bases identical to TRBD1. The CDR3 runs to 13 residues. Trimming removed 6 bases from V and 0 bases from J; junction bases left unmatched: 2. Germline V gene data show CDR1 as DFQATT and CDR2 as SNEGSKA (reference sequence). The CDR3 spells CSATGDSGNTIYF. The CDR3 DNA reads as TGCAGTGCCACAGGGGACTCTGGAAACACCATATATTTT.

This chain joins TRBV12-3 or TRBV12-4 and TRBJ1-2; 8 bases are shared with TRBD1. Trimming removed 1 base from V and 8 bases from J; junction bases left unmatched: 9. CDR3 length: 15 amino acids. The CDR3 sequence: CASSLGGQEGKGYTF. For the CDR3, the DNA is TGTGCCAGCAGTTTAGGGGGACAGGAGGGAAAGGGCTACACCTTC.

J is TRBJ2-1 and V is TRBV7-2, with a possible D match to TRBD2 (5 bases). Trimming took 2 bases from V and 10 from J, leaving 6 bases between them. Per germline, CDR1 SGHTA and CDR2 FQGNSA. The CDR3 covers 11 residues. The CDR3 sequence: CASSLTGEQFF. The DNA of the CDR3 is TGTGCCAGCAGCTTAACGGGGGAGCAGTTCTTC.

This clonotype was observed a few times. The rearrangement uses TRBV7-6 and TRBJ1-1; no clear D gene. There are 14 residues in the CDR3. V shed 1 base and J shed 1 base, with 7 bases lying between them. Looked up from germline, CDR1 is SGHVS and CDR2 is FNYEAQ. The CDR3 spells CASSLGGTNTEAFF. The DNA for the CDR3 is TGTGCCAGCAGCTTAGGTGGAACGAACACTGAAGCTTTCTTT.

The rearrangement uses TRBV5-1 and TRBJ1-4; D is perhaps TRBD1 (6 bases). The CDR3 covers 13 residues. Germline CDR1 reads SGHRS; CDR2 reads YFSETQ. Trimming removed 4 bases at V and 5 bases at J, with 9 bases between. The CDR3 sequence: CASSHGQNEKLFF. Written as DNA, the CDR3 is TGCGCCAGCAGCCATGGACAGAATGAAAAACTGTTTTTT.

There are a few counts of this clonotype. This chain links TRBV28 with TRBJ2-4; no reliable D call. CDR1 MDHEN and CDR2 SYDVKM come from the germline V gene. The CDR3 runs 8 residues. V was trimmed by 10 bases and J by 5 bases, leaving 0 bases between them. CDR3 sequence: CAKNIQYF. As DNA, the CDR3 is TGTGCCAAAAACATTCAGTACTTC.

CDR3: CASSQKTGSAYEQYF. The DNA of the CDR3 is TGTGCCAGCAGCCAAAAGACAGGGAGTGCCTACGAGCAGTACTTC. The J gene is TRBJ2-7, the V gene TRBV14, with TRBD1 identical over 7 bases. Germline trimming cut 2 bases from V and 2 bases from J; bases unmatched to any gene: 6. The CDR3 has 15 residues. Per germline, CDR1 SGHDN and CDR2 FVKESK. Full variable domain (remainder filled in from reference TRBV14 and TRBJ2-7): EAGVTQFPSHSVIEKGQTVTLRCDPISGHDNLYWYRRVMGKEIKFLLHFVKESKQDESGMPNNRFLAERTGGTYSTLKVQPAELEDSGVYFCASSQKTGSAYEQYFGPGTRLTVT.

The rearrangement joins TRBV5-1 to TRBJ1-1, with 7 bases aligning to TRBD1. V shed 0 bases and J 4 bases; nucleotides not matched to a gene: 6. Germline CDR1 is SGHRS and CDR2 is YFSETQ. This CDR3 region has 15 residues. The CDR3 loop reads CASSLGGGAGTEAFF. Written as DNA, the CDR3 is TGCGCCAGCAGCTTGGGAGGGGGCGCCGGCACTGAAGCTTTCTTT.

At least ten counts were recorded for this clonotype. This chain uses TRBV11-2 with TRBJ2-1, with D perhaps TRBD1 or TRBD2 (5 bases each). The germline V gene has CDR1 SGHAT and CDR2 FQNNGV. Trimming stripped 4 bases from V and 10 bases from J, with 11 bases between. This CDR3 is 12 amino acids long. CDR3 DNA sequence: TGTGCCAGCAGCTGGGACGTCCGCGAGCAGTTCTTC. Protein product: CASSWDVREQFF. Combining the CDR3 with reference TRBV11-2 and TRBJ2-1 gives the whole variable domain EAGVAQSPRYKIIEKRQSVAFWCNPISGHATLYWYQQILGQGPKLLIQFQNNGVVDDSQLPKDRFSAERLKGVDSTLKIQPAKLEDSAVYLCASSWDVREQFFGPGTRLTVL.

V and J are TRBV7-9 and TRBJ1-1; TRBD1 matches 8 bases. This CDR3 has 15 amino acids. Losses at the gene ends were 1 base for V and 6 bases for J; bases not matched to a gene: 7. The germline V gene has CDR1 SEHNR and CDR2 FQNEAQ (reference sequence). The chain's CDR3 is CASSLERTGLPEAFF. The CDR3 coding sequence is TGTGCCAGCAGCTTAGAACGGACAGGGTTGCCTGAAGCTTTCTTT.

The rearrangement links TRBV2 to TRBJ1-5; no firm D call. The CDR3 has 15 amino acids. V was shortened by 1 base and J by 3 bases, with 10 bases between the two germline ends. CDR1 is SNHLY and CDR2 is FYNNEI in the germline V gene. The CDR3 sequence is CASSEEGSTNQPQHF. CDR3 coding DNA: TGTGCCAGCAGTGAAGAGGGCAGTACCAATCAGCCCCAGCATTTT.

This clonotype has at least ten counts. The chain links TRBV28 to TRBJ2-3, with 10 bases matching TRBD1. The CDR3 totals 16 residues. CDR1 and CDR2 (germline): MDHEN, SYDVKM. With V trimmed by 7 bases and J by 4 bases, 11 bases remained unmatched. The CDR3 DNA reads TGTGCCAGCAAAGGGGCCGGGACAGGGGCAGCAGATACGCAGTATTTT. Translated, it gives CASKGAGTGAADTQYF.

This chain links TRBV12-3 or TRBV12-4 with TRBJ1-3; 7 bases align to TRBD1. V was clipped by 4 bases and J by 4 bases; unmatched bases: 7. The length of the CDR3 is 15 residues. This CDR3 reads CASSSSGTVGNTIYF. The CDR3 bases are TGTGCCAGCAGTTCGTCCGGGACAGTAGGAAACACCATATATTTT.